These 19 T cell receptor beta chains share one sample of origin, sequenced in a study of post-analysis software for immune sequencing data. Every TCR beta cDNA library bore unique molecular identifiers. Via MiXCR, TCRdb re-called the PCR reads, giving one row per CDR3 protein. In the table there are some 160,000 distinct CDR3 sequences, around 36% of which are singletons. Sequencing was performed on blood, taken after autologous hematopoietic stem cell transplantation. Source of these receptors: a girl between 5 and 17 years old with multiple sclerosis.

A word on this clonotype: Possible read error: a much larger clone is one base away. The chain couples TRBV20-1 to TRBJ2-7, with TRBD1 matching over 11 bases. The CDR3 runs 14 residues. From germline, CDR1 is DFQATT and CDR2 SNEGSKA (reference sequence). J gave up 2 bases and V 3 bases, and 3 bases lay outside the gene matches. The CDR3 DNA reads TGCAGTGCTAGCGGACAGGGGGCAGCCTACGAGCAGTACTTC. Its protein is CSASGQGAAYEQYF.

V is TRBV27 and J is TRBJ2-4; 12 bases align to TRBD2. The J call may not be correct, given that the DNA end is closer to TRBJ2-7. Germline values: CDR1 MNHEY, CDR2 SMNVEV (reference sequence). The CDR3 length is 14 residues. The CDR3 coding sequence is TGTGCCAGCAGTTTCCTAGCGGGAGGGAGCGAGCAGTACTTC. Translating gives CASSFLAGGSEQYF.

This clonotype was counted between two and nine times. The genes are TRBV28 and TRBJ2-7, with TRBD1 matching 8 bases. This CDR3 is built from 14 residues. V trimming: 4 bases; J trimming: 6 bases; junction bases outside the gene matches: 8. The germline V gene has CDR1 MDHEN and CDR2 SYDVKM. CDR3 sequence: CASSSRQGMGEQYF. CDR3 in DNA: TGTGCCAGCAGTTCTCGACAGGGGATGGGCGAGCAGTACTTC.

This clonotype was detected only a few times. V gene TRBV27 combines with J gene TRBJ2-7, with D unresolved. CDR3 length: 13 residues. Germline V gene data show CDR1 as MNHEY and CDR2 as SMNVEV (reference sequence). Trimming removed 2 bases from V and 5 bases from J, with 10 bases in between. The CDR3 protein is CASSLIVTDEQYF. In nucleotides, the CDR3 is TGTGCCAGCAGTTTAATTGTGACGGACGAGCAGTACTTC.

This rearrangement joins TRBV10-3 to TRBJ2-7; 7 nucleotides line up with TRBD1. With 8 bases clipped from V and 3 bases from J, the junction kept 7 bases outside the gene matches. This CDR3 region has 13 residues. Germline-derived CDR1 and CDR2 are ENHRY and SYGVKD. CDR3 in DNA: TGTGCCATCGGGCAAGGGGGCGGCTACGAGCAGTACTTC. Translated: CAIGQGGGYEQYF.

Details on this clonotype: A read error may be the cause here, since a much bigger clone is one base away. V is TRBV20-1 and J is TRBJ2-1; TRBD1 matches at 7 bases. Gene TRBJ2-7 matches the end of the DNA better, so the J call may be wrong. Germline CDR1 reads DFQATT; CDR2 reads SNEGSKA (reference sequence). This CDR3 is 15 amino acids long. CDR3 coding DNA: TGCAGTGCTATAGCCCTAGGGGGCTCCTACAATGAGCAGTACTTC. Its translation: CSAIALGGSYNEQYF.

J is TRBJ1-1 and V is TRBV27, with 7 positions matching TRBD1. V lost 3 bases, J lost 5 bases, and 6 bases stayed unmatched. The CDR3 has 14 amino acids. Germline lookup yields CDR1 MNHEY and CDR2 SMNVEV (reference sequence). The CDR3 DNA sequence: TGTGCCAGCAGTTTGGACAGGTGGGGGACTGAAGCTTTCTTT. Translation: CASSLDRWGTEAFF.

The chain links TRBV29-1 to TRBJ2-1; a possible D gene is TRBD2 (6 bases). From germline, CDR1 is SQVTM and CDR2 ANQGSEA. The CDR3 consists of 13 residues. The V gene lost 3 bases and the J gene lost 6 bases, with 12 bases spanning the gap. DNA for the CDR3: TGCAGCGTTGACATACTAGCCGGCAATGAGCAGTTCTTC. Protein: CSVDILAGNEQFF.

This chain joins TRBV18 and TRBJ2-2; D possibly corresponds to TRBD1 (5 bases). Germline-derived CDR1 and CDR2 are KGHSH and LQKENI. The CDR3 loop spans 15 amino acids. V lost 0 bases and J lost 6, with 11 bases in between. CDR3 sequence: CASSPPQGIAGELFF. DNA for the CDR3: TGTGCCAGCTCACCACCTCAGGGTATCGCCGGGGAGCTGTTTTTT.

This clonotype was seen a handful of times. The rearrangement uses TRBV4-3 and TRBJ1-1; D remains unclear. Germline V gives CDR1 LGHNA, CDR2 YSLEER. The CDR3 runs 16 residues. V was pared by 0 bases and J by 3 bases, with 14 bases between. CDR3 amino acids: CASSQDTSPLDTEAFF. The CDR3, as DNA: TGCGCCAGCAGCCAAGATACGAGTCCCTTGGACACTGAAGCTTTCTTT.

The chain employs TRBV20-1 and TRBJ2-1; TRBD2 matches 8 bases. V shed 0 bases, J shed 1 base, and the junction held 11 bases outside the gene matches. Germline CDR1 reads DFQATT; CDR2 reads SNEGSKA (reference sequence). The CDR3 length is 18 residues. In DNA form, the CDR3 reads TGCAGTGCTAGAGATTCAGGAACGACTAGCGCTTCCTACAATGAGCAGTTCTTC. This gives the protein CSARDSGTTSASYNEQFF.

The chain has TRBV20-1 and TRBJ1-5; 8 bases are shared with TRBD1. With V trimmed by 2 bases and J by 3 bases, 9 bases remained unmatched. The CDR3 totals 16 residues. Germline-derived CDR1 and CDR2 are DFQATT and SNEGSKA (reference sequence). The CDR3 DNA is TGCAGTGCTAGACGCGACAGGGGTTACGACAATCAGCCCCAGCATTTT. This codes for CSARRDRGYDNQPQHF.

The chain joins TRBV7-2 to TRBJ2-5; 9 bases map to TRBD2. This CDR3 contains 16 residues. Per germline, CDR1 SGHTA and CDR2 FQGNSA. V gave up 0 bases and J gave up 5 bases; unmatched junction bases: 7. Here the CDR3 reads CASSLALAGPPETQYF. The CDR3 DNA is TGTGCCAGCAGCTTAGCACTAGCGGGTCCCCCCGAGACCCAGTACTTC.

This clonotype turned up a few times. The chain has TRBV6-6 and TRBJ2-7; the D gene is possibly TRBD1 (6 bases). V lost 5 bases to trimming and J lost 6 bases, with 11 bases between them. CDR3 size: 12 residues. Germline loops: CDR1 MNHNY, CDR2 SVGAGI (reference sequence). CDR3 in amino acids: CASSPQGSEQYF. The CDR3 DNA follows: TGTGCCAGCAGTCCACAGGGAAGCGAGCAGTACTTC.

Notes on this clonotype: This may stem from a read error, because a much larger clone lies one nucleotide away. The chain links TRBV12-3 or TRBV12-4 to TRBJ2-1, with 7 positions matching TRBD2. J lost 6 bases, V lost 5 bases, and 10 bases had no gene match. The length of the CDR3 is 15 residues. The CDR3 DNA sequence: TGTGCCAGCAGTAGTGGCGGGAGTCTCGGCAATGAGCAGTTCTTC. It translates to CASSSGGSLGNEQFF.

This clonotype was picked up a small number of times. The chain combines TRBV20-1 with TRBJ1-1; D remains unclear. CDR3 length equals 12 residues. Per the germline V gene, CDR1 is DFQATT and CDR2 is SNEGSKA (reference sequence). Trimming took 7 bases from V and 1 from J, leaving 10 bases between them. As DNA, the CDR3 is TGCAGTGTAGGGCGGGGGAACACTGAAGCTTTCTTT. Protein product: CSVGRGNTEAFF.

V and J are TRBV7-9 and TRBJ2-1, with a weak D call TRBD1 (6 bases). V was pared by 5 bases and J by 3 bases, with 11 bases between. The germline V gene encodes CDR1 SEHNR and CDR2 FQNEAQ (reference sequence). The CDR3 runs to 14 residues. The chain's CDR3 is CASSGVDSYNEQFF. The CDR3 nucleotides read TGTGCCAGCAGCGGGGTGGACAGCTACAATGAGCAGTTCTTC.

Only a few counts were recorded for this clonotype. The V gene is TRBV2, the J gene TRBJ2-5; D unclear. Germline CDR1 reads SNHLY; CDR2 reads FYNNEI. Trimming removed 8 bases at V and 1 base at J, with 8 bases between. This CDR3 spans 12 amino acids. CDR3 amino acids: CASGLVQETQYF. In DNA form, the CDR3 reads TGTGCCAGCGGGCTAGTCCAAGAGACCCAGTACTTC.

The chain recombines TRBV12-3 or TRBV12-4 with TRBJ1-2; D is uncertain. The germline V and J ends were trimmed by 5 bases and 8 bases, with 15 bases remaining between them. This CDR3 is 13 amino acids long. CDR3 residues: CASSPSPLWGYTF. CDR3 in DNA: TGTGCCAGCAGTCCTAGTCCGTTGTGGGGCTACACCTTC.